Below, 23 T cell receptor beta chains from the same sample are listed, as sequenced in a study of T cell changes during pregnancy in multiple sclerosis. Some clones are missing from TCRdb's copy, which holds only in-frame ones; the method was immunoSEQ multiplex PCR. The table records tens of thousands of clones, under 95% of them present only once. The sample here was peripheral blood, taken in the second trimester of pregnancy. The source of these receptors is a female donor with multiple sclerosis, enrolled in a pregnancy study.

V and J are TRBV5-1 and TRBJ2-1; D remains ambiguous. The CDR3 covers 13 residues. The ends were cut back, 2 bases at V and 6 bases at J, with 9 bases in the middle. Germline V gives CDR1 SGHRS, CDR2 YFSETQ. DNA for the CDR3: TGCGCCAGCAGCTTCGGGTTCCCCAATGAGCAGTTCTTC. Its protein is CASSFGFPNEQFF.

The rearrangement joins TRBV4-1 to TRBJ2-7, with D hard to call. This CDR3 has 15 residues. Trimming took 1 base from V and 0 from J, leaving 10 bases between them. Germline V gene sequence: CDR1 MGHRA, CDR2 YSYEKL. The CDR3 loop reads CASSQGSQSSYEQYF. For the CDR3, the DNA is TGCGCCAGCAGCCAAGGTAGCCAGAGCTCCTACGAGCAGTACTTC.

The V and J genes are TRBV9 and TRBJ2-3, with TRBD2 matching over 8 bases. The germline gives CDR1 SGDLS, CDR2 YYNGEE. The CDR3 sequence is 16 residues long. The ends lost 2 bases at V and 1 base at J; junction bases unmatched: 6. As DNA, the CDR3 is TGTGCCAGCAGCGTCTCGGGACTAGGGGGCACAGATACGCAGTATTTT. As protein: CASSVSGLGGTDTQYF.

The chain couples TRBV15 to TRBJ1-1, with 10 bases matching TRBD1. There are 19 residues in the CDR3. Germline V gives CDR1 LNHNV, CDR2 YYDKDF (reference sequence). Trimming at V came to 1 base and at J to 3 bases, leaving 14 bases not matched to a gene. Here the CDR3 reads CATSRGEGQGGYLYTEAFF. CDR3 in DNA: TGTGCCACCAGCAGAGGGGAAGGACAGGGGGGCTACCTTTACACTGAAGCTTTCTTT.

CDR3 sequence: CASSQGVQSSYEQYF. In DNA, the CDR3 is TGTGCCAGCTCACAAGGGGTACAGTCATCCTACGAGCAGTACTTC. This chain links TRBV18 with TRBJ2-7; weak D call: TRBD1 (5 bases). The CDR3 loop spans 15 amino acids. Looked up from germline, CDR1 is KGHSH and CDR2 is LQKENI. Trimming cost V 4 bases and J 1 base, with 14 bases left between them. Looking up the rest from reference TRBV18 and TRBJ2-7 gives the full variable domain: NAGVMQNPRHLVRRRGQEARLRCSPMKGHSHVYWYRQLPEEGLKFMVYLQKENIIDESGMPKERFSAEFPKEGPSILRIQQVVRGDSAAYFCASSQGVQSSYEQYFGPGTRLTVT.

The chain uses TRBV6-5 and TRBJ1-1, with D uncertain. Germline CDR1 and CDR2: MNHEY and SVGAGI. This CDR3 contains 13 residues. V lost 5 bases, J lost 2 bases, and 9 bases lay in between. CDR3 amino acids: CASSDEANTEAFF. The CDR3 nucleotides read TGTGCCAGCAGTGATGAGGCTAACACTGAAGCTTTCTTT.

The chain uses TRBV1 and TRBJ2-1; the DNA was not used to check the table's D call, TRBD2. TRBV1 represents a pseudogene. The CDR3 length is 14 residues. CDR3 in amino acids: CTSSQAGGNNEQFF. In DNA, the CDR3 is TGCACCAGCAGCCAAGCGGGGGGGAACAATGAGCAGTTCTTC.

The rearrangement links TRBV2 to TRBJ1-5; the D gene is possibly TRBD1 (6 bases). CDR3 size: 14 residues. The germline CDR1 and CDR2 sequences are SNHLY and FYNNEI. Trimming took off 6 bases at V and 4 bases at J, with 13 bases between the two ends. The CDR3 nucleotides are TGTGCCAGCAGGGGGGGGACACCTAATCAGCCCCAGCATTTT. It specifies CASRGGTPNQPQHF.

This clone was recorded a few times. The gene calls are TRBV6-4 and TRBJ1-1; 10 bases line up with TRBD1. J gave up 6 bases and V 3 bases, and 1 base lay outside the gene matches. This CDR3 spans 13 amino acids. Germline CDR1 and CDR2: MRHNA and SNTAGT. CDR3 DNA: TGTGCCAGCAGTGAAGGGACAGGGGCTGAAGCTTTCTTT. This gives the protein CASSEGTGAEAFF.

The chain employs TRBV6-1 and TRBJ1-1; 8 nucleotides match TRBD1. The ends lost 2 bases at V and 5 bases at J; junction bases unmatched: 10. Germline V lookup: CDR1 MNHNS, CDR2 SASEGT. This CDR3 has 16 amino acids. The CDR3 region has the DNA TGTGCCAGCAGTGAAAGGGGGGTCAGGGGGCTGACTGAAGCTTTCTTT. Its protein product is CASSERGVRGLTEAFF.

The chain couples TRBV7-2 to TRBJ1-4; TRBD1 matches 7 bases. Germline values: CDR1 SGHTA, CDR2 FQGNSA. The length of the CDR3 is 14 residues. V lost 4 bases to trimming and J lost 5 bases; unmatched junction nucleotides: 4. The CDR3 loop is CASSYRDRNEKLFF. CDR3 sequence (DNA): TGTGCCAGCAGCTATAGGGACAGAAATGAAAAACTGTTTTTT.

The chain recombines TRBV6-1 with TRBJ2-2; D ambiguous. Germline assignment: CDR1 MNHNS and CDR2 SASEGT. The V end lost 4 bases, the J end lost 4 bases, and 13 bases lay between the germline ends. The CDR3 extends over 15 amino acids. The CDR3 loop reads CASSAQVGTTGELFF. The CDR3 DNA follows: TGTGCCAGCAGTGCCCAAGTCGGTACCACCGGGGAGCTGTTTTTT.

The rearrangement links TRBV19 to TRBJ2-3, with 10 nucleotides matching TRBD2. In germline, CDR1 is LNHDA, CDR2 SQIVND (reference sequence). J was trimmed by 3 bases and V by 3 bases; bases with no gene match: 3. CDR3 size: 15 residues. The CDR3 loop is CASSIRTSGTDTQYF. The CDR3, as DNA: TGTGCCAGTAGTATTAGGACTAGCGGAACAGATACGCAGTATTTT.

The chain recombines TRBV11-2 with TRBJ1-6, with a tentative D call TRBD1 (5 bases). V was shortened by 5 bases and J by 12 bases, with 11 bases between the two germline ends. Germline-derived CDR1 and CDR2 are SGHAT and FQNNGV. CDR3 length equals 12 residues. As DNA, the CDR3 is TGTGCCAGCAGCCCTGAGACAGTACCCCTCCACTTT. Its protein is CASSPETVPLHF.

The chain recombines TRBV7-2 with TRBJ2-3; 9 nucleotides match TRBD1. Per the germline V gene, CDR1 is SGHTA and CDR2 is FQGNSA. With 5 bases clipped from V and 0 bases from J, the junction kept 3 bases outside the gene matches. The CDR3 length is 15 residues. CDR3 loop: CASSVQGASTDTQYF. The CDR3 nucleotides are TGTGCCAGCAGCGTACAGGGGGCTAGCACAGATACGCAGTATTTT.

J is TRBJ2-5 and V is TRBV5-8; D gene unclear. Germline V gene sequence: CDR1 SGHTS, CDR2 YDEGEE. This CDR3 contains 15 residues. V lost 0 bases to trimming and J lost 5 bases, with 14 bases between them. DNA for the CDR3: TGTGCCAGCAGCTTGGGGCACCAAAGATGGGAGACCCAGTACTTC. Translation: CASSLGHQRWETQYF. The whole variable domain, filled in from reference TRBV5-8 and TRBJ2-5, reads EAGVTQSPTHLIKTRGQQATLRCSPISGHTSVYWYQQALGLGLQFLLWYDEGEERNRGNFPPRFSGRQFPNYSSELNVNALELEDSALYLCASSLGHQRWETQYFGPGTRLLVL.

This clone has more than one count but fewer than ten. This chain links TRBV15 with TRBJ1-4; 10 nucleotides agree with TRBD1. Unmatched junction bases numbered 4, after V lost 0 bases and J lost 6 bases. In germline, CDR1 is LNHNV, CDR2 YYDKDF (reference sequence). This CDR3 is built from 16 residues. CDR3 sequence reads: CATSRETGGGYEKLFF. DNA for the CDR3: TGTGCCACCAGCAGAGAGACAGGGGGCGGTTATGAAAAACTGTTTTTT.

This clone has a single count. The V call is TRBV9, the J call TRBJ2-5; tentatively, D is TRBD1 (5 bases). Looked up from germline, CDR1 is SGDLS and CDR2 is YYNGEE. This CDR3 comprises 14 residues. Trimming stripped 0 bases from V and 5 bases from J, with 11 bases between. This CDR3 reads CASSVGPRAETQYF. CDR3 bases: TGTGCCAGCAGCGTAGGGCCCAGGGCGGAGACCCAGTACTTC.

The chain uses TRBV19 and TRBJ2-6; 7 nucleotides match TRBD1. J lost 1 base, V lost 10 bases, and 4 bases had no gene match. The CDR3 has 14 residues. Per the germline V gene, CDR1 is LNHDA and CDR2 is SQIVND (reference sequence). The DNA for the CDR3 is TGTGCCATCTCACAGGGGTCTGGGGCCAACGTCCTGACTTTC. This translates into CAISQGSGANVLTF.

This clone was detected once. This chain links TRBV7-3 with TRBJ2-7, with a tentative D call TRBD2 (5 bases). The CDR3 is 15 residues long. The V gene's germline CDR1 is SGHTA and CDR2 FQGTGA. The ends were cut back, 1 base at V and 0 bases at J, with 10 bases in the middle. DNA for the CDR3: TGTGCCAGCAGCTTAAGTCGGGGTCCCTCCTACGAGCAGTACTTC. Translating it yields CASSLSRGPSYEQYF.

J is TRBJ1-3 and V is TRBV30, with a tentative D call TRBD1 (6 bases). CDR3 length equals 13 residues. Germline V lookup: CDR1 GTSNPN, CDR2 SVGIG (reference sequence). The germline V and J ends were trimmed by 6 bases and 3 bases, with 12 bases remaining between them. This chain's CDR3 is CACPRTDGNTIYF. The DNA for the CDR3 is TGTGCCTGCCCCCGGACAGATGGAAACACCATATATTTT.

The chain couples TRBV6-1 to TRBJ1-1; D gene ambiguous. V gave up 0 bases and J gave up 4 bases, with 21 bases separating them. This CDR3 has 18 amino acids. Per germline, CDR1 MNHNS and CDR2 SASEGT. In nucleotides, the CDR3 is TGTGCCAGCAGTGAAGCGCGAGGGTCAGGTATGCTTTTCACTGAAGCTTTCTTT. It is translated as CASSEARGSGMLFTEAFF.

The chain has TRBV18 and TRBJ2-3; D ambiguous. Trimming took off 5 bases at V and 3 bases at J, with 12 bases between the two ends. The CDR3 covers 14 residues. Per germline, CDR1 KGHSH and CDR2 LQKENI. CDR3: CASSSTTATDTQYF. The CDR3, as DNA: TGTGCCAGCTCAAGTACTACTGCAACAGATACGCAGTATTTT.